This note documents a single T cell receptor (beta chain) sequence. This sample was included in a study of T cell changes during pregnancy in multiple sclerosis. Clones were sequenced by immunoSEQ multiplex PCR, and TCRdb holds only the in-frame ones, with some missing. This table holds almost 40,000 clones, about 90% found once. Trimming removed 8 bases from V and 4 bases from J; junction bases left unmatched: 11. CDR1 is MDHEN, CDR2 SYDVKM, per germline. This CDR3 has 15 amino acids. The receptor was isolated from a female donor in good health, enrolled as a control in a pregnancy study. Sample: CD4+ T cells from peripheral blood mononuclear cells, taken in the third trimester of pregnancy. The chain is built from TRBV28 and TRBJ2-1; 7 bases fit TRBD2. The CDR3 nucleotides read TGTGCCAGCCTTAGCGGGCCTAGCGGTTACAATGAGCAGTTCTTC. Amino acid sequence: CASLSGPSGYNEQFF.